This T cell receptor (beta chain) was observed in a study of early T cells in non-severe SARS-CoV-2 infection. TCRdb processed the 5' RACE reads anew with MiXCR; each CDR3 protein has one entry. The table lists fewer than 70,000 distinct CDR3 sequences, around 12% of them singletons. Germline values: CDR1 DFQATT, CDR2 SNEGSKA (reference sequence). V was shortened by 3 bases and J by 11 bases, with 14 bases between the two germline ends. This CDR3 comprises 13 residues. This clonotype has ten or more counts. This receptor was obtained from an adult who was a healthcare worker with PCR-confirmed SARS-CoV-2 infection or an uninfected control (not recorded which). V gene TRBV20-1 combines with J gene TRBJ1-6; D unclear. Sample: whole blood. The CDR3 spells CSARDRPEAPLHF. The CDR3 coding sequence is TGCAGTGCTAGGGACCGCCCCGAGGCACCCCTCCACTTT.